The clone carrying this T cell receptor (beta chain) was counted at least ten times. The antigen is undetermined. TCRdb's table, derived via immunoSEQ multiplex PCR, lists solely in-frame clones and lacks some. This sample yields some 92,000 clones, of which around 47% are seen a single time; over 12% belongs to the top ten. This record comes from a study of shared clonotypes between healthy human individuals. Study-wide background: Aged between 18 and 49, the donors were two women and three men.

General study points: Limited genetic and exposure-history diversity came from having few donors. The authors sampled blood alone, and tissue repertoires likely differ. Read depth was anticipated to influence clonotype sharing among donors.

Looked up from germline, CDR1 is SNHLY and CDR2 is FYNNEI. J gave up 8 bases and V 7 bases, and 7 bases lay outside the gene matches. The CDR3 is 13 amino acids. Material: PBMCs. The J gene is TRBJ2-1, the V gene TRBV2, with TRBD2 identical over 8 bases. This TCR was recovered from a woman between 40 and 50 years old in good health. Some clones in this sample may be carry-over from other donors' samples. The CDR3 nucleotides are TGTGCCAGCACCTGGCGGGAGGCCTATGAGCAGTTCTTC. Its translation: CASTWREAYEQFF.